This T cell receptor (beta chain) was sequenced for a study of sequential checkpoint blockade in melanoma (dated by TCRdb to between 2018 and 2021). General notes on the study: In a 1:1 randomization, patients received either first-line nivolumab then ipilimumab (arm A) or ipilimumab then nivolumab (arm B). Both trial sequences were followed by maintenance nivolumab.

The immunoSEQ Assay was used to immunosequence TCRbeta CDR3 regions from genomic DNA. Genomic DNA was amplified by bias-controlled multiplex PCR before high-throughput sequencing. The source study handled its data this way. To quantify the absolute abundance of each unique TCRbeta CDR3 region, the sequences were collapsed and filtered. Clonality, defined as 1 minus Pielou's evenness, was calculated using only productive rearrangements. A previously published method was used to identify clones whose frequencies were significantly greater in on-treatment samples than in baseline samples. In TCRdb, the immuneACCESS table is reduced to in-frame sequences with V and J assigned. These tables do not hold every clone; where another copy was compared, an unresolved V gene accounts for under half, and the others remain unexplained. V, J and clone size reflect that table, while D and trimming were determined from the DNA. Present in this sample are roughly 10,000 clones, roughly three fifths of which were seen just once. Approximately 40% of the sample is held by the ten biggest clonotypes.

The treatment or condition label of this sample denotes: randomized to nivolumab then ipilimumab (arm A) or the reverse (arm B). Prior DNA-damaging chemotherapy had not been received by any trial patient. Live CD3+CD8+ cells negative for CD19 and CD56 were sorted from thawed PBMCs on a FACS Aria II flow cytometer. The samples were obtained from melanoma patients enrolled in CheckMate 064, an open-label, randomized phase II trial testing sequential checkpoint blockade. Peripheral blood mononuclear cells were collected by leukapheresis, purified with Ficoll-Paque, and frozen in human serum with approximately 10% DMSO. Right after sorting, the blood CD3+CD8+ cells were verified to be >98% pure, and DNA extraction followed. The CDR3 starts with the cysteine, ends with the phenylalanine, and has 14 residues. The sequence is cut down to CDR3 DNA, 42 bases in frame from base 1. CDR1 SGDLS and CDR2 YYNGEE were looked up in the germline V gene. V is shortened by 0 bases, J by 4 bases, and the region joining them spans 11 bases.

Paper-wide results and their limitations: Larger, independent patient cohorts are needed to validate the response-prediction model that combines TCR metrics and mutation burden.

On this clone itself: The antigen it binds to is not known. Base qualities are not at hand, and no much larger clone is one base apart.

Here the chain combines TRBV9 and TRBJ2-7; TRBD2 could be the D gene, as 6 bases match. The starting material was CD8+ T cells sorted from blood (inferred from file names), obtained from a patient given nivolumab and ipilimumab in sequence. This TCR came from a human donor with melanoma. The CDR3 protein: CASSVAGEEYEQYF. The nucleotides read TGTGCCAGCAGCGTAGCTGGGGAGGAATACGAGCAGTACTTC.